This T cell receptor beta chain was identified during a study of blood T cell repertoires in COVID-19. Study-wide background: Material from acute and convalescent COVID-19 was sourced from the United States, Italy and Spain. T cells, B-cell-depleted T cells, or PBMCs provided the cDNA or gDNA that served as material.

This clone turned up a few times. The CDR3 is 16 amino acids. From germline, CDR1 is LGHNA and CDR2 YNFKEQ. The V and J ends lost 2 bases and 3 bases, in that order; junction bases with no gene match: 6. In the original workflow: Estimated nucleated cell counts came from reference gene primer amplification. The repertoire was sequenced with immunoSEQ multiplex PCR; TCRdb's copy has only in-frame clones and lacks some. V, J and clone size are those of that table, while D and trimming were read from the DNA. Of 120,000 or so clones listed, 70% to 80% are singletons. The sequence was collected from a human donor in a cohort sampled during active COVID-19. The gene calls are TRBV4-2 and TRBJ2-5; 10 bases fit TRBD2. The sample was peripheral blood. The CDR3 nucleotides read TGTGCCAGCAGCCAACCAACTAGCGGGATAGAAGAGACCCAGTACTTC. Residues: CASSQPTSGIEETQYF.